This record covers a single TCR beta chain. Its antigen is unidentified. In the original processing: Filtering differed for immunoSEQ, which gave only junction sequences without quality scores. Clones were sequenced by immunoSEQ multiplex PCR, and TCRdb holds only the in-frame ones, with some missing. V and J calls and clone size are copied from that table; D and trimming were computed from the DNA. The profile covers fewer than 1.4 million clones, with around 82% appearing a single time and roughly 0.55% taken by the ten largest. These data come from a study of shared clonotypes between healthy human individuals. General study findings and limits: Across subsets, estimated richness was generally greater for naive than for memory populations.

The TCR was taken from a young man in good health. Some clones in this sample may be carry-over from other donors' samples. Material for sequencing was memory CD4+ T cells from PBMCs. The sample's subset: CD45RA-negative fraction.

The CDR3 reads CASSLGQSEAFF. The CDR3 nucleotides read TGTGCCAGTAGTTTAGGACAATCTGAAGCTTTCTTT. The genes are TRBV19 and TRBJ1-1; TRBD1 might be the D (5 bases). The CDR3 has 12 residues. Germline V lookup: CDR1 LNHDA, CDR2 SQIVND (reference sequence). V lost 5 bases, J lost 6 bases, and 10 bases lay in between. Complete variable domain (other parts from reference TRBV19 and TRBJ1-1): DGGITQSPKYLFRKEGQNVTLSCEQNLNHDAMYWYRQDPGQGLRLIYYSQIVNDFQKGDIAEGYSVSREKKESFPLTVTSAQKNPTAFYLCASSLGQSEAFFGQGTRLTVV.